This T cell receptor beta chain was sequenced for a study of blood T cell repertoires in COVID-19. As for the study in general: Whether acute or convalescent, the COVID-19 samples came from the United States, Italy and Spain. PBMCs, B-cell-depleted T cells, or T cells provided the cDNA or gDNA that made up the material.

Original data processing: Estimated nucleated cell counts came from reference gene primer amplification. Using immunoSEQ multiplex PCR, the repertoire was profiled, and TCRdb retains in-frame clones only, with some absent. That table supplies the V and J calls and clone size; D and trimming were determined from the DNA. Here the sample spans 85,000 to 90,000 clones, more than 60% being singletons. This CDR3 comprises 15 residues. Trimming left V 1 base short and J 2 bases short, with 10 bases between. Germline values: CDR1 SEHNR, CDR2 FQNEAQ (reference sequence). The sample taken for sequencing was peripheral blood. The source of this sequence is an older man with acute or convalescent COVID-19. The gene calls are TRBV7-9 and TRBJ2-3, with D possibly TRBD1 on 6 matching bases. CDR3 in amino acids: CASSLGAGDTDTQYF. The CDR3 DNA reads TGTGCCAGCAGCTTAGGGGCAGGGGACACAGATACGCAGTATTTT.